This TCR beta chain was sequenced in a study of blood T cell repertoires in COVID-19. The V and J ends lost 2 bases and 1 base, in that order; junction bases with no gene match: 1. This CDR3 spans 15 amino acids. Germline V lookup: CDR1 LGHNA, CDR2 YSLEER. Assay: immunoSEQ multiplex PCR; the TCRdb copy retains only in-frame clones and omits some. The repertoire holds fewer than 200,000 clones, with about 83% as singletons. The sequence was obtained from a woman aged 70 to 79 with COVID-19, enrolled during active disease. The chain combines TRBV4-3 with TRBJ2-3; 9 nucleotides line up with TRBD2. Sequenced material: peripheral blood. CDR3 in amino acids: CASSQIAGGTDTQYF. In DNA form, the CDR3 reads TGCGCCAGCAGCCAAATAGCGGGGGGCACAGATACGCAGTATTTT.